These T cell receptor beta chains were read from a single sample in a study of cytomegalovirus exposure and HLA in healthy donors. Some clones are missing from TCRdb's copy, which holds only in-frame ones; the method was immunoSEQ multiplex PCR. This sample has 55,000 to 80,000 clones, with approximately 95% found just once. Sample: PBMCs. The receptors come from a man aged 18-30 years in good health and CMV-seronegative. Both conserved end residues are part of each CDR3. The D gene is left open where the match is weak. A clone size is listed for some rows: how often the clone was seen (once, few, many), or a class if it is expanded.

j_gene	abundance	d_gene	v_gene	CDR3aa
TRBJ1-2	once	.	TRBV29-1	CSVEDSTNYGYTF
TRBJ2-3	.	.	TRBV18	CASSPPGHTDTQYF
TRBJ1-2	once	.	TRBV30	CAWSQDPDRYGYTF
TRBJ2-4	.	.	TRBV7-8	CASSLERFREGAKNIQYF
TRBJ1-1	.	.	TRBV18	CASSPQQNTEAFF
TRBJ1-2	.	.	TRBV27	CASSLSLLATLEYGYTF
TRBJ1-1	.	.	TRBV27	CASSYTGHSNEAFF
TRBJ2-3	.	TRBD1	TRBV7-2	CASSLAGTGPTDTQYF
TRBJ1-4	.	.	TRBV7-6	CASSPRLRWGEKLFF
TRBJ1-5	.	TRBD1	TRBV19	CASSGSGGRGQPQHF
TRBJ1-5	.	TRBD1	TRBV29-1	CSALGQDGQPQHF
TRBJ1-2	.	.	TRBV7-9	CASSLADNDGYTF
TRBJ2-1	once	TRBD2	TRBV15	CATSTSSGGFTYNEQFF
TRBJ2-1	.	.	TRBV14	CASSQDVHNEQFF
TRBJ2-5	.	TRBD2	TRBV19	CASSIEPGREETQYF
TRBJ1-2	.	TRBD1	TRBV28	CASSLLGTGPNYGYTF
TRBJ1-5	.	.	TRBV2	CASSDQGGNQPQHF
TRBJ2-5	.	.	TRBV2	CASSAKEWVAQETQYF
TRBJ2-3	.	.	TRBV10-3	CAISGGDYTQYF
TRBJ2-1	.	TRBD2	TRBV2	CASSVGGLAGDEQFF
TRBJ1-2	.	.	TRBV7-9	CASSNIADSYGYTF
TRBJ2-7	few	.	TRBV2	CASSESGGRGYEQYF
TRBJ1-2	.	.	TRBV7-2	CASRSKGNGYTF
TRBJ2-3	.	TRBD2	TRBV7-6	CASSFGGGPTDTQYF
TRBJ2-7	.	.	TRBV27	CAAGVLDLSGEQYF
TRBJ1-1	.	.	TRBV5-1	CASSFTGSTEAFF
TRBJ2-2	.	.	TRBV19	CASRVLAGTGELFF
TRBJ1-1	.	TRBD1	TRBV27	CASSVTGEAEAFF
TRBJ1-2	.	TRBD1	TRBV7-3	CASSLSPLTGQSMDGYTF
TRBJ1-2	.	.	TRBV4-3	CASSQDARGVYGYTF
TRBJ1-4	.	TRBD1	TRBV29-1	CSVAQGGGEKLFF
TRBJ1-5	.	.	TRBV6-1	CASSAGYQPQHF
TRBJ2-1	.	TRBD1	TRBV19	CASSGRDRGDDEQFF
TRBJ2-7	.	TRBD1	TRBV27	CASRATGDPKSNEQYF
TRBJ2-1	.	TRBD1	TRBV27	CASSRDSPYNEQFF
TRBJ1-5	.	TRBD1	TRBV27	CASSPGTGNQPQHF
TRBJ2-7	.	.	TRBV6-1	CASSDGSYEQYF
TRBJ2-3	.	.	TRBV5-1	CASSFGDTQYF
TRBJ1-1	.	TRBD1	TRBV11-3	CASSSPTGRLTEAFF
TRBJ2-3	.	TRBD2	TRBV7-2	CASSAGLAGTDTQYF
TRBJ1-2	.	.	TRBV28	CASSIQPGVGDGYTF
TRBJ1-2	.	TRBD1	TRBV19	CASTPTGGYGYTF
TRBJ2-3	.	TRBD2	TRBV7-3	CASSSRGGGTDTQYF
TRBJ1-1	.	.	TRBV30	CAWIFRGMNTEAFF
TRBJ2-3	.	.	TRBV7-7	CASSRDSSRADTQYF
TRBJ2-1	.	TRBD2	TRBV11-2	CASSSGGTSSNRGQFF
.	.	TRBD1	TRBV6-1	CASSSQTGASYEQYF
TRBJ2-2	.	TRBD2	TRBV5-1	CASSLRAGGPGELFF